This is a list of T cell receptor beta chains from one sample in a study of OX40 agonist ivuxolimab in advanced cancers. The repertoire was sequenced with immunoSEQ multiplex PCR; TCRdb's copy has only in-frame clones and lacks some. The sample carries 100,000 to 150,000 clones, 85% to 95% recorded once. Sequenced here: CD4+ or CD8+ T cells sorted from blood, sampled in a trial of the OX40 agonist ivuxolimab. The receptors were sampled from an adult with an advanced solid tumor such as melanoma, head and neck, liver or kidney cancer. CDR3s include the opening cysteine and the closing phenylalanine or tryptophan. The order of the fields is V gene, clone size, CDR3 protein. For some rows the clone size is stated as once, few or many, or as a class when expanded; others skip it.

V: TRBV19; size: NA; CDR3: CASSGGGTGGKETQYF
V: TRBV27; size: NA; CDR3: CASSFPARGGTGSSKSYNEQFF
V: TRBV4-1; size: NA; CDR3: CASSFRRGDGYGYTF
V: TRBV5-1; size: NA; CDR3: CASSLGGLSHNEQFF
V: TRBV4-3; size: NA; CDR3: CASSQDGREQYF
V: TRBV2; size: NA; CDR3: CASSEYRGGLEAFF
V: TRBV6-5; size: NA; CDR3: CASSYSGTSMWETQYF
V: TRBV11-2; size: NA; CDR3: CASSAQSNTEAFF
V: TRBV14; size: NA; CDR3: CASSQDLAGGRGEQYF
V: TRBV7-8; size: NA; CDR3: CASSRGPGETQYF
V: TRBV7-3; size: once; CDR3: CASSPEGALNTEAFF
V: TRBV6-6; size: NA; CDR3: CASSSSSGNSYNEQFF
V: TRBV28; size: NA; CDR3: CASSKTARYEQYF
V: TRBV5-8; size: NA; CDR3: CASSFRGTNTGELFF
V: TRBV9; size: NA; CDR3: CASSVLEVNNEQFF
V: TRBV4-3; size: NA; CDR3: CASSQAGGPGGNEQFF
V: TRBV28; size: NA; CDR3: CASSLGVARDTQYF
V: TRBV23-1; size: NA; CDR3: CASRPRRGNDNQPQHF
V: TRBV27; size: NA; CDR3: CASSPSGYGYTF
V: TRBV5-1; size: NA; CDR3: CASSLDNTEAFF
V: TRBV5-1; size: NA; CDR3: CASSFPDRSDGYTF
V: TRBV7-2; size: NA; CDR3: CASSSHRGNEQFF
V: TRBV5-1; size: NA; CDR3: CASSLSPVGAEAFF
V: TRBV15; size: NA; CDR3: CATSRPPGSQLFF
V: TRBV6-4; size: NA; CDR3: CASSAGANTEAFF
V: TRBV9; size: NA; CDR3: CASSDQPGVTGELFF
V: TRBV4-3; size: NA; CDR3: CASSQDRLRGTEAFF
V: TRBV27; size: NA; CDR3: CASSLGGGYGTGELFF
V: TRBV7-3; size: NA; CDR3: CASKRTENTEAFF
V: TRBV27; size: NA; CDR3: CASSRNGPLTDTQYF
V: TRBV6-6; size: NA; CDR3: CASTLDRAHEQFF
V: TRBV11-2; size: once; CDR3: CASSLRSSGRLYNEQFF
V: TRBV5-6; size: few; CDR3: CASRERGGYEQYF
V: TRBV7-2; size: NA; CDR3: CASSLGEYEQYF
V: TRBV5-1; size: NA; CDR3: CASSLRPLDSGEQYF
V: TRBV19; size: once; CDR3: CASSTPAQSETQYF
V: TRBV10-3; size: NA; CDR3: CAISDRQSNQPQHF
V: TRBV7-2; size: NA; CDR3: CASSLVQGRGTGELFF
V: TRBV25-1; size: NA; CDR3: CASAQISYEQYF
V: TRBV7-8; size: NA; CDR3: CASSLVAQGNTEAFF
V: TRBV12-5; size: NA; CDR3: CASGLLDNTEAFF
V: TRBV5-1; size: NA; CDR3: CASSLARRGTSEKLFF
V: TRBV7-8; size: NA; CDR3: CASSSDRNGYTF
V: TRBV7-9; size: NA; CDR3: CASSSGLGGTEAFF
V: TRBV11-3; size: NA; CDR3: CASSPPRGTNLYQETQYF
V: TRBV5-1; size: NA; CDR3: CASSLDRDGYTF
V: TRBV7-2; size: NA; CDR3: CASSTDRAPGANVLTF
V: TRBV7-9; size: once; CDR3: CASSLALGGWDTEAFF
V: TRBV10-3; size: NA; CDR3: CAISAAGVGPDTQYF
V: TRBV7-9; size: NA; CDR3: CASSPGTGIYSNQPQHF
V: TRBV5-6; size: NA; CDR3: CASSLFGSVGLYGYTF
V: TRBV6-5; size: NA; CDR3: CASSYSGTTNTEAFF
V: TRBV28; size: few; CDR3: CASSEITGFAFF
V: TRBV19; size: NA; CDR3: CASRPTGGTPQPQHF
V: TRBV5-5; size: NA; CDR3: CASSQGEKLFF
V: TRBV28; size: NA; CDR3: CASSFSGTVSSYEQYF
V: TRBV10-3; size: NA; CDR3: CAIRGSGSWDEQFF
V: TRBV4-2; size: NA; CDR3: CASSQEGQSKVDTQYF
V: TRBV6-5; size: NA; CDR3: CASRKTPDYEQYF